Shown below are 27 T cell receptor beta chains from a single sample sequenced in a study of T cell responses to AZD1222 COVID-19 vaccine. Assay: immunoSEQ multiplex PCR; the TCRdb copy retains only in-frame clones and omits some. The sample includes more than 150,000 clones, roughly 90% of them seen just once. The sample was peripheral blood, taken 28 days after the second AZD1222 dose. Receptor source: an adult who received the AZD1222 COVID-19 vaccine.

CDR3 protein: CASSSIAGAFEQYF. The CDR3 DNA follows: TGTGCCAGCAGCTCTATAGCGGGAGCCTTCGAGCAGTACTTC. The J gene is TRBJ2-7, the V gene TRBV7-2, with 9 bases aligning to TRBD2. CDR3 size: 14 residues. Germline CDR1 is SGHTA and CDR2 is FQGNSA. The ends lost 4 bases at V and 6 bases at J; junction bases unmatched: 7.

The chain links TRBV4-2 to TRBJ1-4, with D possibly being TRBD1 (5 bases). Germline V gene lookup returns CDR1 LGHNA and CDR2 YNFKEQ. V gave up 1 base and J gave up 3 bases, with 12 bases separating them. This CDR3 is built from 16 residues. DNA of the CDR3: TGTGCCAGCAGCCAAGTAGGAGGGGATCCTAATGAAAAACTGTTTTTT. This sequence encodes CASSQVGGDPNEKLFF.

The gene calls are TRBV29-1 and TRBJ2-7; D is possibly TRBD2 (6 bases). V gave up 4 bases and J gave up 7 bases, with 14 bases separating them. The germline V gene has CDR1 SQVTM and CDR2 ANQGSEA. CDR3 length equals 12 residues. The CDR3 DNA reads TGCAGCGTTGTGGGGGGTGTGGGGGAGCAGTACTTC. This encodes CSVVGGVGEQYF.

The CDR3 nucleotides read TGTGCCAGCAGTGCCCGTGGGACCTACTATGGCTACACCTTC. Protein: CASSARGTYYGYTF. J is TRBJ1-2 and V is TRBV28; the D gene is possibly TRBD1 (5 bases). Germline V CDR1 and CDR2: MDHEN, SYDVKM. The CDR3 runs to 14 residues. Trimming left V 5 bases short and J 3 bases short, with 13 bases between.

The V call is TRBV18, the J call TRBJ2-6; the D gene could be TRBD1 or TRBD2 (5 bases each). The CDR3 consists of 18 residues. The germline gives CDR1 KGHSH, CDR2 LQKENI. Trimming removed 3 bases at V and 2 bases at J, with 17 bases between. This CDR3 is CASSPGVARVAGANVLTF. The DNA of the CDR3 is TGTGCCAGCTCACCCGGGGTCGCCAGGGTAGCTGGGGCCAACGTCCTGACTTTC.

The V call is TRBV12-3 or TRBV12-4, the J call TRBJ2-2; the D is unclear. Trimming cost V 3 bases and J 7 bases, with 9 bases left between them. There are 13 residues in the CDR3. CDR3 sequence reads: CASSLVGIGELFF. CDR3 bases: TGTGCCAGCAGTTTGGTGGGGATCGGGGAGCTGTTTTTT.

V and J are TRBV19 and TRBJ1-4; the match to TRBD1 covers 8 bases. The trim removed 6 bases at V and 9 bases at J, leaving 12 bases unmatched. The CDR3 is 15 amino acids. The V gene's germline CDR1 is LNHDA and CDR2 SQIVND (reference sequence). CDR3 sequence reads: CASRKPGQAGQKLFF. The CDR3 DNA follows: TGTGCCAGTAGAAAACCGGGACAGGCTGGTCAAAAACTGTTTTTT. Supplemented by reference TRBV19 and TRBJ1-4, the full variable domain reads DGGITQSPKYLFRKEGQNVTLSCEQNLNHDAMYWYRQDPGQGLRLIYYSQIVNDFQKGDIAEGYSVSREKKESFPLTVTSAQKNPTAFYLCASRKPGQAGQKLFFGSGTQLSVL.

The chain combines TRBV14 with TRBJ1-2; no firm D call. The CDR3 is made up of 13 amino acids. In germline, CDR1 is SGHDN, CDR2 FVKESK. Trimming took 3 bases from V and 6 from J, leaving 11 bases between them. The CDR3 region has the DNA TGTGCCAGCAGCCACGCGGGGAAGAATGGCTACACCTTC. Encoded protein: CASSHAGKNGYTF.

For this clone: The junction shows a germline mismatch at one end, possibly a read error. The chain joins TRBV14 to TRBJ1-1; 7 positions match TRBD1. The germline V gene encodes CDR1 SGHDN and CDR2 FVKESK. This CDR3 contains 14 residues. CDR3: CASRQAQGNARAFF. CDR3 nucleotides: TGTGCCAGCAGACAAGCACAGGGGAACGCTCGGGCTTTCTTT.

The CDR3 DNA sequence: TGTGCCAGCAGACGGGACAGAGACAGCAATCAGCCCCAGCATTTT. It encodes CASRRDRDSNQPQHF. The V call is TRBV6-5, the J call TRBJ1-5; 7 bases are shared with TRBD1. The CDR3 is 15 residues long. CDR1 is MNHEY, CDR2 SVGAGI, per germline. Germline trimming cut 6 bases from V and 1 base from J; bases unmatched to any gene: 6.

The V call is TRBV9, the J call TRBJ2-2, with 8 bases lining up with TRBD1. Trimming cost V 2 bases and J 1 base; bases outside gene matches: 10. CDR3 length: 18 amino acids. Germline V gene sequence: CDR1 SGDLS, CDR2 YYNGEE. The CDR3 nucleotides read TGTGCCAGCAGCGTCCATAGGACCGGGACAGGGAACACCGGGGAGCTGTTTTTT. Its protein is CASSVHRTGTGNTGELFF.

The CDR3 DNA reads as TGCGCCAGCAGCTCGGACGGAACCACAGATACGCAGTATTTT. Residues: CASSSDGTTDTQYF. The chain carries TRBV5-1 and TRBJ2-3; D unclear. This CDR3 contains 14 residues. CDR1 and CDR2 (germline): SGHRS, YFSETQ. V shed 3 bases and J shed 2 bases, with 10 bases lying between them.

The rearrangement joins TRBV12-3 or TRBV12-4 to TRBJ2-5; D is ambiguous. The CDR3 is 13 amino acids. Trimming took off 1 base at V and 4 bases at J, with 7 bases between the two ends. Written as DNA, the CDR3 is TGTGCCAGCAGTTTAGTAGTGGGAGAGACCCAGTACTTC. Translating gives CASSLVVGETQYF.

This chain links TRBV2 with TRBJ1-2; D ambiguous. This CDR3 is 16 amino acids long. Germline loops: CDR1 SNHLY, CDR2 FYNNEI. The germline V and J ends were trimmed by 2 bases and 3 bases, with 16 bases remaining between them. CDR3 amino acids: CASSEQAVASHYGYTF. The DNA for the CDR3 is TGTGCCAGCAGTGAACAGGCAGTGGCCTCCCACTATGGCTACACCTTC.

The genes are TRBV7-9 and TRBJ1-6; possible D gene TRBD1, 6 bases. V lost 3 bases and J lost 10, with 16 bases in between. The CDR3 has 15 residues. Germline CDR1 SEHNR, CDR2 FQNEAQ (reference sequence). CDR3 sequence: CASSLEQGPGSPLHF. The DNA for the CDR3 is TGTGCCAGCAGCTTGGAACAGGGACCCGGATCACCCCTCCACTTT.

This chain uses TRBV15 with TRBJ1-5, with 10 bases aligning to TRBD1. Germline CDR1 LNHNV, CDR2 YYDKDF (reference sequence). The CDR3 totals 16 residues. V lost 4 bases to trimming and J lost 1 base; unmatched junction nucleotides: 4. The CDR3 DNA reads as TGTGCCACCAGCAACCGGGACAGGGGAAGCAATCAGCCCCAGCATTTT. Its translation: CATSNRDRGSNQPQHF.

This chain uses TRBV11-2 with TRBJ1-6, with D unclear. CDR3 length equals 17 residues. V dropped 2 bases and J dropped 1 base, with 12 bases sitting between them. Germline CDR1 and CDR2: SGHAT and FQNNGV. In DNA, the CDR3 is TGTGCCAGCAGCTTAACCGCTAAAGGGTCCTATAATTCACCCCTCCACTTT. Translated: CASSLTAKGSYNSPLHF. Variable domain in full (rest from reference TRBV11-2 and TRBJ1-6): EAGVAQSPRYKIIEKRQSVAFWCNPISGHATLYWYQQILGQGPKLLIQFQNNGVVDDSQLPKDRFSAERLKGVDSTLKIQPAKLEDSAVYLCASSLTAKGSYNSPLHFGNGTRLTVT.

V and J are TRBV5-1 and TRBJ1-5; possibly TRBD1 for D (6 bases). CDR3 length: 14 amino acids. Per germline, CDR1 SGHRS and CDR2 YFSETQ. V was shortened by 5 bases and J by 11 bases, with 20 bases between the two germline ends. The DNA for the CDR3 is TGCGCCAGCAGAGGGGACACCTCCACAGAGGCCCAGCATTTT. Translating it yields CASRGDTSTEAQHF. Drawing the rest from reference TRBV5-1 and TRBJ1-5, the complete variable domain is KAGVTQTPRYLIKTRGQQVTLSCSPISGHRSVSWYQQTPGQGLQFLFEYFSETQRNKGNFPGRFSGRQFSNSRSEMNVSTLELGDSALYLCASRGDTSTEAQHFGDGTRLSIL.

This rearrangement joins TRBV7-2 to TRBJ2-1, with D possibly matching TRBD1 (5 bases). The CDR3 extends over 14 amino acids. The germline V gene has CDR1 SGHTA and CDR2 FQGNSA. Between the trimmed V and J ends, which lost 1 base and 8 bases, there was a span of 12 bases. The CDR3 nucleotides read TGTGCCAGCAGCTTAGTCTCAAGGGGTTATGAGCAGTTCTTC. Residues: CASSLVSRGYEQFF.

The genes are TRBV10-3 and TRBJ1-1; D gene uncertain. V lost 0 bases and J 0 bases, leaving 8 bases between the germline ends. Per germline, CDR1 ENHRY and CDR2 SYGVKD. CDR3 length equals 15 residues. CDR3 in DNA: TGTGCCATCAGTGAGTCTTGGGTATTGAACACTGAAGCTTTCTTT. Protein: CAISESWVLNTEAFF.

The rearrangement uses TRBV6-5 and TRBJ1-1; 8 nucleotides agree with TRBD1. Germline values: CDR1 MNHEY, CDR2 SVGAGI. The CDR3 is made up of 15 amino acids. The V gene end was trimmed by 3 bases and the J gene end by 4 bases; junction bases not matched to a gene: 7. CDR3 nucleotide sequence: TGTGCCAGCAGTTATGCGGGACAGGCGTTCACTGAAGCTTTCTTT. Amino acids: CASSYAGQAFTEAFF.

In DNA, the CDR3 is TGTGCCAGCATACGGGGGAAGAAGCAGTACTTC. Encoded protein: CASIRGKKQYF. This chain uses TRBV6-5 with TRBJ2-7; maybe TRBD2 (6 bases). V lost 7 bases and J lost 8, with 12 bases in between. CDR3 size: 11 residues. Germline V gives CDR1 MNHEY, CDR2 SVGAGI.

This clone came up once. The DNA of the CDR3 is TGTGCCAGCAGTCCCAATTTGGACATCCTAGGTACCATATATTTT. Translated: CASSPNLDILGTIYF. V usage is TRBV28 and J usage is TRBJ1-3, with a tentative D call TRBD1 (5 bases). Trimming shortened V by 5 bases and J by 10 bases, and 21 bases separated the two germline ends. CDR1 is MDHEN and CDR2 is SYDVKM in the germline V gene. CDR3 size: 15 residues.

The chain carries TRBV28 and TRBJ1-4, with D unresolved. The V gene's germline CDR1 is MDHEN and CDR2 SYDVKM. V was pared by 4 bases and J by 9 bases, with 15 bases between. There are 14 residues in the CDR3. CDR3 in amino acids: CASSSPRREKKLFF. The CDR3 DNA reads TGTGCCAGCAGTTCCCCGCGTAGAGAGAAAAAACTGTTTTTT.

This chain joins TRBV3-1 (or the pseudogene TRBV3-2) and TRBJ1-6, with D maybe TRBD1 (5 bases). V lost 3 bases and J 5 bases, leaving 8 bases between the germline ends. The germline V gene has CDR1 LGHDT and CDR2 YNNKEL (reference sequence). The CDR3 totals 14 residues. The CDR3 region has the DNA TGTGCCAGCAGCCAGGGACGGAATAATTCACCCCTCCACTTT. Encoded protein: CASSQGRNNSPLHF.

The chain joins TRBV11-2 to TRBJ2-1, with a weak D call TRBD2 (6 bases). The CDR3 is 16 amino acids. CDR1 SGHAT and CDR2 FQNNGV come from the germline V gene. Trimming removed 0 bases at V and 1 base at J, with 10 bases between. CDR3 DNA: TGTGCCAGCAGCTTAGATCGTGGGGGGTCCTACAATGAGCAGTTCTTC. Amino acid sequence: CASSLDRGGSYNEQFF.

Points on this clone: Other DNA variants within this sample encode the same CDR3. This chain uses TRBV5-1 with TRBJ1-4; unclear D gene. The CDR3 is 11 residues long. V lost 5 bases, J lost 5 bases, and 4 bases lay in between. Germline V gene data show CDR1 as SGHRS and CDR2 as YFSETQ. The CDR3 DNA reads TGCGCCAGCAGACTAAATGAAAAACTGTTTTTT. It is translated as CASRLNEKLFF.